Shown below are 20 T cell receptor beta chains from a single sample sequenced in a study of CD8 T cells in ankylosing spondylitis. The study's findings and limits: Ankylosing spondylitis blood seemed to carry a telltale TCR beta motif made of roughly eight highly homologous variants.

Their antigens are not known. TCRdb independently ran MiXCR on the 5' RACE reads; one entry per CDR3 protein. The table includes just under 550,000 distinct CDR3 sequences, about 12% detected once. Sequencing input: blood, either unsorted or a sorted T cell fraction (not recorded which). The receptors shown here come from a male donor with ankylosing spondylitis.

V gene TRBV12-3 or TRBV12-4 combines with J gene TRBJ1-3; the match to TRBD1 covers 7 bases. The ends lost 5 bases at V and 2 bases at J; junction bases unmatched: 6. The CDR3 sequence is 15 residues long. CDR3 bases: TGTGCCAGCAGTATCGGACAGGTACCTGGAAACACCATATATTTT. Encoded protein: CASSIGQVPGNTIYF.

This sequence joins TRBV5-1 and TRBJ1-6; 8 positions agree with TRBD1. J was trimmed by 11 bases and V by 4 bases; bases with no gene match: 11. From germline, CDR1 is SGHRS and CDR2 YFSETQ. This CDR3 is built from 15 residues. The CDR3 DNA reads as TGCGCCAGCAGCCTGAGCGACAGGGGACGAGCACCCCTCCACTTT. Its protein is CASSLSDRGRAPLHF.

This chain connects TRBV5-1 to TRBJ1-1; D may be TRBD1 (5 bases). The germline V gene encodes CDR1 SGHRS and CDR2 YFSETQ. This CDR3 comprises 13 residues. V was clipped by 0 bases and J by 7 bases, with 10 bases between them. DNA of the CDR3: TGCGCCAGCAGCTTGGAAGCAGGGAATGAAGCTTTCTTT. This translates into CASSLEAGNEAFF.

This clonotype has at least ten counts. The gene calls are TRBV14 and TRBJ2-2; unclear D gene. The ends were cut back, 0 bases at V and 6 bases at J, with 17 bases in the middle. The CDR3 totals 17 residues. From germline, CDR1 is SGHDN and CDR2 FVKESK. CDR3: CASSQDWVWQTPGELFF. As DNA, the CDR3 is TGTGCCAGCAGCCAAGATTGGGTATGGCAGACCCCCGGGGAGCTGTTTTTT. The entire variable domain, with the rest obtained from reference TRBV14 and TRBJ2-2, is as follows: EAGVTQFPSHSVIEKGQTVTLRCDPISGHDNLYWYRRVMGKEIKFLLHFVKESKQDESGMPNNRFLAERTGGTYSTLKVQPAELEDSGVYFCASSQDWVWQTPGELFFGEGSRLTVL.

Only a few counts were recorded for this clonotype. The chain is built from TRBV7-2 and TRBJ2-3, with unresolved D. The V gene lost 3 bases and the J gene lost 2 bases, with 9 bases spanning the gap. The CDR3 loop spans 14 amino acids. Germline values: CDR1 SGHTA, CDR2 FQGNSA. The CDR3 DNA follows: TGTGCCAGCAGCTTTCTTACAGTCACAGATACGCAGTATTTT. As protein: CASSFLTVTDTQYF.

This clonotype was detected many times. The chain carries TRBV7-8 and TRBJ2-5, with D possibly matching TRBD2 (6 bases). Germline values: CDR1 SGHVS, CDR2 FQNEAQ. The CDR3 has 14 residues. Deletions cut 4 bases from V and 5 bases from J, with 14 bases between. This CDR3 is CASSYRDWEETQYF. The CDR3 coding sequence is TGTGCCAGCAGCTACCGGGACTGGGAGGAGACCCAGTACTTC. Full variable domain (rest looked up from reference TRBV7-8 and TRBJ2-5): GAGVSQSPRYKVAKRGQDVALRCDPISGHVSLFWYQQALGQGPEFLTYFQNEAQLDKSGLPSDRFFAERPEGSVSTLKIQRTQQEDSAVYLCASSYRDWEETQYFGPGTRLLVL.

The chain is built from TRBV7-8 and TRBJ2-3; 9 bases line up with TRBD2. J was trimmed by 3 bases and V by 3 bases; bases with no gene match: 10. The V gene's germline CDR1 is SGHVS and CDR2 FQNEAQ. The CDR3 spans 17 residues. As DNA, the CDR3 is TGTGCCAGCAGCTTTTTTCTTAGCGGGAGATATACAGATACGCAGTATTTT. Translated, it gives CASSFFLSGRYTDTQYF.

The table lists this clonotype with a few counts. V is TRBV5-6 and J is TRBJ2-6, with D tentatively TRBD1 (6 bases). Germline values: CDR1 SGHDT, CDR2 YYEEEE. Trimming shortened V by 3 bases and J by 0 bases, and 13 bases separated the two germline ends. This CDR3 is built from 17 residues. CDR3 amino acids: CASSWTKGDSGANVLTF. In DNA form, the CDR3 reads TGTGCCAGCAGCTGGACAAAGGGGGACTCTGGGGCCAACGTCCTGACTTTC.

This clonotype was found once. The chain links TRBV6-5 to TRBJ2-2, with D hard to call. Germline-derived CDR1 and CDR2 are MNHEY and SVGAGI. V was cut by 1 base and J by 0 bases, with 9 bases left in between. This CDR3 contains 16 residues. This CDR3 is CASSYFDTSNTGELFF. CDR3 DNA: TGTGCCAGCAGTTACTTTGACACCTCGAACACCGGGGAGCTGTTTTTT.

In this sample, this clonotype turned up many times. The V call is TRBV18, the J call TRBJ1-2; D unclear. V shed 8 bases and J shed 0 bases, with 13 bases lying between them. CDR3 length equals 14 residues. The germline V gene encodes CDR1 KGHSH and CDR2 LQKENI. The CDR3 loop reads CASSPSAANYGYTF. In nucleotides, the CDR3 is TGTGCCAGCAGTCCGTCGGCAGCTAACTATGGCTACACCTTC.

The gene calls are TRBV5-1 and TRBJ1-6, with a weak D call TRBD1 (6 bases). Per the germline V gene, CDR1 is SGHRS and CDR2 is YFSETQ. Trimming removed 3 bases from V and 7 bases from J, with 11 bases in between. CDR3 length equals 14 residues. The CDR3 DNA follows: TGCGCCAGCAGCTCCGGGGGCCCAAATTCACCCCTCCACTTT. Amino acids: CASSSGGPNSPLHF.

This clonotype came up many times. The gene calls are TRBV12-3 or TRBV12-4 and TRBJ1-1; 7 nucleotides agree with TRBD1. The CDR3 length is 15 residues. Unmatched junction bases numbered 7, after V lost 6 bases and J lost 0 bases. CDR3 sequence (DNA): TGTGCCAGCAGCGCGACAGGGTCTGTGAACACTGAAGCTTTCTTT. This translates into CASSATGSVNTEAFF.

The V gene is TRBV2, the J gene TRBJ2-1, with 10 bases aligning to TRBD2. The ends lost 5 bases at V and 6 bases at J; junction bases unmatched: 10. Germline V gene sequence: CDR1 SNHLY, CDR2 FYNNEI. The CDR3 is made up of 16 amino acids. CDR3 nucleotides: TGTGCCAGCAGTTACCTAGCGGGAGAGGGGCTCAATGAGCAGTTCTTC. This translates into CASSYLAGEGLNEQFF.

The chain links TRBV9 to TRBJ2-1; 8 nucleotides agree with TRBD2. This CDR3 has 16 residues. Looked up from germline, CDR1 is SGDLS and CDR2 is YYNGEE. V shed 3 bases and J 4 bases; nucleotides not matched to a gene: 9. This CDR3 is CASSDKLAETYNEQFF. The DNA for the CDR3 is TGTGCCAGCAGCGATAAACTAGCGGAGACTTACAATGAGCAGTTCTTC.

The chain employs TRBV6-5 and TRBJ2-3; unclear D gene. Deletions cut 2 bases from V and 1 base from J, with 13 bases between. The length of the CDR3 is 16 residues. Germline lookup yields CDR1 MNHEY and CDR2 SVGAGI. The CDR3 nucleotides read TGTGCCAGCAGTTACCTTCGAAACAGCCGCACAGATACGCAGTATTTT. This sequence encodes CASSYLRNSRTDTQYF.

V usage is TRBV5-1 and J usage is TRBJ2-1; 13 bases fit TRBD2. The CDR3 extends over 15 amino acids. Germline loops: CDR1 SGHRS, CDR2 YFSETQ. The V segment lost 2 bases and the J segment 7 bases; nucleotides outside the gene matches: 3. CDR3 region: CASSLMTSGGNEQFF. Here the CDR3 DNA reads TGCGCCAGCAGCTTAATGACTAGCGGGGGGAATGAGCAGTTCTTC.

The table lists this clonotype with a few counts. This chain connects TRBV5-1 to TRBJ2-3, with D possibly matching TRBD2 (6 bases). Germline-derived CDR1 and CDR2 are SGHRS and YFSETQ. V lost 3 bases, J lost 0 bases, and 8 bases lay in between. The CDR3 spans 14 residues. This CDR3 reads CASSWGLSTDTQYF. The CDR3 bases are TGCGCCAGCAGCTGGGGACTGAGCACAGATACGCAGTATTTT.

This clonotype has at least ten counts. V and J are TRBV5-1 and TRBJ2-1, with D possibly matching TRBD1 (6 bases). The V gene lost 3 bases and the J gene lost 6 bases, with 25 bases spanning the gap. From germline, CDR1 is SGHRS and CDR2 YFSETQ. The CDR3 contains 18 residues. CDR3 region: CASSSTQLTGGLSNEQFF. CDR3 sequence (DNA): TGCGCCAGCAGCTCCACCCAACTGACAGGCGGGCTATCCAATGAGCAGTTCTTC.

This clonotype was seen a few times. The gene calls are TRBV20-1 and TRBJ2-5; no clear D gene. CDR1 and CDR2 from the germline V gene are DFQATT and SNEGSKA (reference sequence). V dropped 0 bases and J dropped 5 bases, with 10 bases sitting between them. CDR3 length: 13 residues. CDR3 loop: CSARDLVGETQYF. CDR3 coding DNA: TGCAGTGCTAGAGATCTAGTGGGCGAGACCCAGTACTTC.

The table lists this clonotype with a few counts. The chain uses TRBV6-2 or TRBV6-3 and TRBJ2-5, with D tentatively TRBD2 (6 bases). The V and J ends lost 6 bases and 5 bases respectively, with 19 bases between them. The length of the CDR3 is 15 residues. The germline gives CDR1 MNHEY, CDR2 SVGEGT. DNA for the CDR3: TGTGCCAGCAGACAATTAGGGTGGAGCGGGGAGACCCAGTACTTC. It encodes CASRQLGWSGETQYF.